The count of the clone carrying this T cell receptor (beta chain) is one. Its specificity is unknown. One junction end disagrees with the germline gene, perhaps due to a read error. This sample was taken from a study of CD8+CD57+ T cells in acquired aplastic anemia. According to the study, genomic DNA was the template for TCR beta VDJ and CDR3 profiling. TCRdb passed the reads through MiXCR, listing each CDR3 protein once. The table has about 150,000 distinct CDR3 sequences, around two fifths seen once. CDR3 length: 15 residues. Germline V CDR1 and CDR2: LNHDA, SQIVND (reference sequence). Whole-study results and caveats: About 29 sequences, all CD8+ CDR3, were shared between patients and controls.

The receptor's source is a human donor in good health, serving as a control. Sequenced: sorted CD4+, CD8+, or CD8+CD57+ T cells (not recorded which) from PBMCs. This rearrangement joins TRBV19 to TRBJ1-2, with a tentative D call TRBD1 (6 bases). The CDR3 DNA sequence: TGCGCCAGTAGTACGGACAGTTCTGGGGCCTATGCCTACACCTTC. It is translated as CASSTDSSGAYAYTF. Filled out from reference TRBV19 and TRBJ1-2, the complete variable domain reads DGGITQSPKYLFRKEGQNVTLSCEQNLNHDAMYWYRQDPGQGLRLIYYSQIVNDFQKGDIAEGYSVSREKKESFPLTVTSAQKNPTAFYLCASSTDSSGAYAYTFGSGTRLTVV.